In its sample, the clone carrying this T cell receptor (beta chain) was seen a few times. Per the germline V gene, CDR1 is KGHSH and CDR2 is LQKENI. This CDR3 region has 12 residues. The germline V and J ends were trimmed by 1 base and 6 bases, with 6 bases remaining between them. This sample is part of a study of shared T cell receptors in the human thymus. The data were produced by immunoSEQ multiplex PCR, yet TCRdb's version contains in-frame clones alone and is incomplete. The sample includes about 540,000 clones, 75% to 80% of them seen just once. The same data also contributed to another study, on human thymus T cells. That source adds: Obtained as resections during corrective heart surgery, the thymus tissue was then studied.

Material for sequencing was thymocytes. The receptor comes from a boy younger than two with a congenital heart defect. The chain combines TRBV18 with TRBJ1-1, with D unresolved. CDR3 nucleotides: TGTGCCAGCTCACCACGACACCCTGAAGCTTTCTTT. It yields the protein CASSPRHPEAFF. Combining the CDR3 with reference TRBV18 and TRBJ1-1 gives the whole variable domain NAGVMQNPRHLVRRRGQEARLRCSPMKGHSHVYWYRQLPEEGLKFMVYLQKENIIDESGMPKERFSAEFPKEGPSILRIQQVVRGDSAAYFCASSPRHPEAFFGQGTRLTVV.